A selection of T cell receptor beta chains follows, all from one sample in a study of cytomegalovirus exposure and HLA in healthy donors. Profiling relied on immunoSEQ multiplex PCR, and the TCRdb table lists in-frame clones only, not all of them. The data hold 160,000 or so clones, with around 77% observed a single time. Sequenced sample: PBMCs. These TCRs come from a man in his forties or fifties in good health and CMV-seronegative. The conserved cysteine and the conserved F or W are not part of the CDR3 here. Each record gives: CDR3 protein, V gene, J gene.

ASSQAPGLSSGANVLT	TRBV4-2	TRBJ2-6
AISDRLAGGFKQF	TRBV10-3	TRBJ2-1
ASSFSGRVEKLF	TRBV28	TRBJ1-4
ASSLGTANQPQH	TRBV7-2	TRBJ1-5
ASSELPATGPYEQY	TRBV6-1	TRBJ2-7
ASSLVRTGYNEQF	TRBV7-2	TRBJ2-1
ASSQGNSNQPQH	TRBV2	TRBJ1-5
ASSKPPQRVAGGLREQF	TRBV21-1	TRBJ2-1
ASSSGLASTDTQY	TRBV7-3	TRBJ2-3
ASSRGGASTEAF	TRBV11-3	TRBJ1-1
ASSSPPSGPTDTQY	TRBV7-9	TRBJ2-3
ASSSPGGGNTGELF	TRBV7-6	TRBJ2-2
ASSWGLAYNEQF	TRBV11-2	TRBJ2-1
ASSLAATNTEAF	TRBV5-1	TRBJ1-1
ASSPQTGGEQY	TRBV6-5	TRBJ2-7
STAHTDTQY	TRBV20-1	TRBJ2-3
ASSVFGRTGGTYEQY	TRBV6-1	TRBJ2-7
ASSVASSGTYNEQF	TRBV9	TRBJ2-1
ASQGQGSNQPQH	TRBV2	TRBJ1-5
ASSASSGVNEQF	TRBV9	TRBJ2-1
ASRDSYTEAF	TRBV27	TRBJ1-1
ASSRRSGVRNSPLH	TRBV4-1	TRBJ1-6
ASSLVPTPGTQY	TRBV5-6	TRBJ2-5
ASSFGGELF	TRBV7-9	TRBJ2-2
ASSYPRTGQDGYT	TRBV6-6	TRBJ1-2
ASSPGTSGYEQY	TRBV4-1	TRBJ2-7
AIRDSSGANVLT	TRBV10-3	TRBJ2-6
SVTDRGGTEAF	TRBV29-1	TRBJ1-1
ASSVSGNEQY	TRBV13	TRBJ2-7
ASSYTGTGYGYT	TRBV6-5	TRBJ1-2
ASSLDFRTGELF	TRBV27	TRBJ2-2
ASNPRGNTGELF	TRBV2	TRBJ2-2
ASSPRQLSSYNEQF	TRBV7-9	TRBJ2-1
ASSARTSGRTEPYEQY	TRBV7-9	TRBJ2-7
ASSQTGSVTEAF	TRBV14	TRBJ1-1
ATTKPSSPEIETQY	TRBV28	TRBJ2-5
ASSFINLSGVDTGELF	TRBV7-6	TRBJ2-2
ASSVDLEDTQY	TRBV9	TRBJ2-3